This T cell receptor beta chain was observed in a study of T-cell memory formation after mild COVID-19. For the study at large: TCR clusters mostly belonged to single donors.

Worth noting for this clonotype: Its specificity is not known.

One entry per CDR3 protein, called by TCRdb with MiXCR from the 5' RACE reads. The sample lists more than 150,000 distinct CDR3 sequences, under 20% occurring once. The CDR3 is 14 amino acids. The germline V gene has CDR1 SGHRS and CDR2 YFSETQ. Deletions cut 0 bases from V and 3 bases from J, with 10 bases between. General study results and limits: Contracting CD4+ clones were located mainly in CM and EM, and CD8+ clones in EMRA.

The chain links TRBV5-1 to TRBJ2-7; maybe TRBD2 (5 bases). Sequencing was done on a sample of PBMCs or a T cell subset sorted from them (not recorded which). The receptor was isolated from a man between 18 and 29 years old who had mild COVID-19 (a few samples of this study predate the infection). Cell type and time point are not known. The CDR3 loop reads CASSLEAAGYEQYF. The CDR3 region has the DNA TGCGCCAGCAGCTTGGAAGCGGCGGGCTACGAGCAGTACTTC. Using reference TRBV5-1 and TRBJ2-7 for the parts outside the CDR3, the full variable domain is KAGVTQTPRYLIKTRGQQVTLSCSPISGHRSVSWYQQTPGQGLQFLFEYFSETQRNKGNFPGRFSGRQFSNSRSEMNVSTLELGDSALYLCASSLEAAGYEQYFGPGTRLTVT.